Presented here are 23 T cell receptor beta chains from one specimen sequenced in a study of blood T cell repertoires in COVID-19. Profiled with immunoSEQ multiplex PCR; TCRdb holds only in-frame clones, not every one. This sample has more than 70,000 clones; over 80% occur once, and the top ten carry roughly 5.9%. The sequencing sample was made of peripheral blood. These receptors originate from a man aged 50 to 59 with active COVID-19.

The V and J genes are TRBV9 and TRBJ2-7; 10 bases match TRBD1. Germline-derived CDR1 and CDR2 are SGDLS and YYNGEE. V lost 0 bases, J lost 3 bases, and 12 bases stayed unmatched. This CDR3 has 18 amino acids. The DNA for the CDR3 is TGTGCCAGCAGCGTAGGATATTCGGCGGGGGACAGGGGCTACGAGCAGTACTTC. Residues: CASSVGYSAGDRGYEQYF.

The chain is built from TRBV9 and TRBJ1-1; D perhaps matches TRBD1 (6 bases). This CDR3 has 15 amino acids. V lost 4 bases and J lost 4, with 17 bases in between. Germline CDR1 reads SGDLS; CDR2 reads YYNGEE. The CDR3 coding sequence is TGTGCCAGCAGCCCCAACGACCAGGGGAGCACTGAAGCTTTCTTT. Protein sequence: CASSPNDQGSTEAFF.

J is TRBJ2-1 and V is TRBV6-2 or TRBV6-3; TRBD1 is a possible D gene (6 bases). Per germline, CDR1 MNHEY and CDR2 SVGEGT. The CDR3 loop spans 17 amino acids. V lost 2 bases and J 0 bases, leaving 14 bases between the germline ends. The CDR3 sequence is CASSYRIQGRSYNEQFF. The DNA of the CDR3 is TGTGCCAGCAGTTACAGGATACAGGGCCGCTCCTACAATGAGCAGTTCTTC.

This sequence joins TRBV9 and TRBJ2-7; 7 bases agree with TRBD1. This CDR3 contains 15 residues. Germline V CDR1 and CDR2: SGDLS, YYNGEE. Trimming at V came to 2 bases and at J to 4 bases, leaving 9 bases not matched to a gene. The CDR3 protein is CASSVGDRDRYEQYF. The CDR3 bases are TGTGCCAGCAGCGTTGGTGACAGGGATCGGTACGAGCAGTACTTC.

This clone occurred a few times. The gene calls are TRBV27 and TRBJ1-1; 7 bases align to TRBD1. Per the germline V gene, CDR1 is MNHEY and CDR2 is SMNVEV (reference sequence). The CDR3 length is 15 residues. J lost 3 bases, V lost 2 bases, and 6 bases had no gene match. CDR3 sequence (DNA): TGTGCCAGCAGTTTAACAGGGGCCTTCGACACTGAAGCTTTCTTT. Protein: CASSLTGAFDTEAFF.

V usage is TRBV7-3 and J usage is TRBJ2-3, with a weak D call TRBD2 (5 bases). CDR1 and CDR2 (germline): SGHTA, FQGTGA. Trimming took off 1 base at V and 1 base at J, with 6 bases between the two ends. The CDR3 has 14 amino acids. The CDR3 coding sequence is TGTGCCAGCAGCTTAAGTAGCGGCACAGATACGCAGTATTTT. Translating it yields CASSLSSGTDTQYF.

This clone was seen just once. The chain is built from TRBV6-1 and TRBJ2-4, with 9 bases that match TRBD1. CDR3 length: 15 residues. The V and J ends lost 0 bases and 4 bases, in that order; junction bases with no gene match: 1. Per germline, CDR1 MNHNS and CDR2 SASEGT. CDR3 loop: CASSEAGTGKNIQYF. The CDR3 DNA follows: TGTGCCAGCAGTGAAGCGGGGACAGGGAAAAACATTCAGTACTTC.

This chain connects TRBV7-3 to TRBJ2-3; 10 bases are shared with TRBD1. The CDR3 sequence is 15 residues long. Per germline, CDR1 SGHTA and CDR2 FQGTGA. Germline trimming cut 5 bases from V and 6 bases from J; bases unmatched to any gene: 8. CDR3 in DNA: TGTGCCAGCAGCCAAGGACAGGGGGAGGCGGATACGCAGTATTTT. This gives the protein CASSQGQGEADTQYF.

The rearrangement uses TRBV9 and TRBJ2-1; TRBD2 might be the D (6 bases). V lost 6 bases and J 8 bases, leaving 21 bases between the germline ends. CDR1 SGDLS and CDR2 YYNGEE come from the germline V gene. The CDR3 is made up of 15 amino acids. The CDR3 nucleotides are TGTGCCAGCACCGCCAGGGACTGGAGTATGGATGAGCAGTTCTTC. Its translation: CASTARDWSMDEQFF.

The chain links TRBV27 to TRBJ2-1; D ambiguous. V gave up 2 bases and J gave up 9 bases, with 14 bases separating them. The CDR3 is made up of 14 amino acids. CDR1 MNHEY and CDR2 SMNVEV come from the germline V gene (reference sequence). Here the CDR3 reads CASSLVVASGEQFF. In DNA form, the CDR3 reads TGTGCCAGCAGTTTAGTTGTAGCATCGGGTGAGCAGTTCTTC.

The V gene is TRBV12-3 or TRBV12-4, the J gene TRBJ2-3; D not certain. This CDR3 region has 12 residues. The V end lost 3 bases, the J end lost 1 base, and 2 bases lay between the germline ends. The CDR3 region has the DNA TGTGCCAGCAGTTTCGGCACAGATACGCAGTATTTT. Translated: CASSFGTDTQYF.

The chain recombines TRBV7-2 with TRBJ2-4; possibly TRBD1 for D (6 bases). CDR1 is SGHTA and CDR2 is FQGNSA in the germline V gene. With 1 base removed from V and 0 bases from J, the gap between germline ends came to 7 bases. This CDR3 region has 15 residues. The CDR3 loop reads CASSLVGGAKNIQYF. In DNA form, the CDR3 reads TGTGCCAGCAGCTTAGTAGGGGGAGCCAAAAACATTCAGTACTTC.

The gene calls are TRBV18 and TRBJ2-3; possible D gene TRBD1, 5 bases. The germline CDR1 and CDR2 sequences are KGHSH and LQKENI. The germline V and J ends were trimmed by 3 bases and 2 bases, with 9 bases remaining between them. This CDR3 contains 14 residues. The CDR3 spells CASSPTGTTDTQYF. CDR3 sequence (DNA): TGTGCCAGCTCACCCACAGGTACCACAGATACGCAGTATTTT.

The chain recombines TRBV5-1 with TRBJ2-7, with a tentative D call TRBD1 (5 bases). This CDR3 region has 14 residues. Per the germline V gene, CDR1 is SGHRS and CDR2 is YFSETQ. The ends were cut back, 2 bases at V and 3 bases at J, with 12 bases in the middle. Written as DNA, the CDR3 is TGCGCCAGCAGCTTCGCAGGGTCGGGCTACGAGCAGTACTTC. Residues: CASSFAGSGYEQYF.

The rearrangement joins TRBV5-5 to TRBJ2-2; 10 bases map to TRBD1. J gave up 7 bases and V 4 bases, and 10 bases lay outside the gene matches. This CDR3 contains 16 residues. Looked up from germline, CDR1 is SGHKS and CDR2 is YYEKEE (reference sequence). The CDR3 sequence: CASSPFDRGRVGELFF. The CDR3 coding sequence is TGTGCCAGCAGCCCCTTCGACAGGGGGCGCGTCGGGGAGCTGTTTTTT. Using reference TRBV5-5 and TRBJ2-2 for the parts outside the CDR3, the full variable domain is DAGVTQSPTHLIKTRGQQVTLRCSPISGHKSVSWYQQVLGQGPQFIFQYYEKEERGRGNFPDRFSARQFPNYSSELNVNALLLGDSALYLCASSPFDRGRVGELFFGEGSRLTVL.

This chain uses TRBV28 with TRBJ2-1; 8 bases agree with TRBD2. Germline V gene lookup returns CDR1 MDHEN and CDR2 SYDVKM. This CDR3 spans 17 amino acids. Trimming removed 3 bases from V and 1 base from J; junction bases left unmatched: 8. The chain's CDR3 is CASSFARGGGSYNEQFF. The DNA of the CDR3 is TGTGCCAGCAGTTTTGCCCGGGGGGGCGGATCCTACAATGAGCAGTTCTTC. Drawing the rest from reference TRBV28 and TRBJ2-1, the complete variable domain is DVKVTQSSRYLVKRTGEKVFLECVQDMDHENMFWYRQDPGLGLRLIYFSYDVKMKEKGDIPEGYSVSREKKERFSLILESASTNQTSMYLCASSFARGGGSYNEQFFGPGTRLTVL.

This chain joins TRBV7-2 and TRBJ1-5; 7 nucleotides line up with TRBD1. There are 14 residues in the CDR3. Germline V gene lookup returns CDR1 SGHTA and CDR2 FQGNSA. V dropped 4 bases and J dropped 3; count of bases not matched to a gene: 3. In DNA, the CDR3 is TGTGCCAGCAGCTCCGGGACAGCCAATCAGCCCCAGCATTTT. Protein product: CASSSGTANQPQHF.

The chain has TRBV5-1 and TRBJ2-1; 9 bases are a match to TRBD2. CDR1 is SGHRS, CDR2 YFSETQ, per germline. Losses at the gene ends were 1 base for V and 5 bases for J; bases not matched to a gene: 13. There are 18 residues in the CDR3. The DNA for the CDR3 is TGCGCCAGCAGCTTGAGGGGGACTAGCTCCGAGAGGCACAATGAGCAGTTCTTC. Its protein is CASSLRGTSSERHNEQFF.

This rearrangement joins TRBV7-9 to TRBJ2-7; 12 bases are shared with TRBD2. There are 16 residues in the CDR3. Germline V gene sequence: CDR1 SEHNR, CDR2 FQNEAQ (reference sequence). The trim removed 5 bases at V and 3 bases at J, leaving 8 bases unmatched. This CDR3 is CASSNAGTSGFYEQYF. CDR3 bases: TGTGCCAGCAGCAACGCCGGGACTAGCGGGTTCTACGAGCAGTACTTC.

This clone was seen a single time. The rearrangement links TRBV28 to TRBJ1-5; a weak D match, TRBD1 (6 bases). CDR3 length equals 18 residues. V shed 3 bases and J shed 2 bases, with 20 bases lying between them. CDR1 and CDR2 (germline): MDHEN, SYDVKM. The CDR3 region has the DNA TGTGCCAGCAGTTTTCAACAAAAAACAGGGATTCGCAATCAGCCCCAGCATTTT. It specifies CASSFQQKTGIRNQPQHF.

The V gene is TRBV28, the J gene TRBJ1-5, with D perhaps TRBD1 (5 bases). V was clipped by 2 bases and J by 8 bases, with 10 bases between them. CDR1 and CDR2 from the germline V gene are MDHEN and SYDVKM. This CDR3 is built from 13 residues. CDR3 region: CASSLGAREPQHF. The DNA for the CDR3 is TGTGCCAGCAGTTTAGGGGCAAGGGAGCCCCAGCATTTT. Together with reference TRBV28 and TRBJ1-5, the CDR3 gives the full variable domain: DVKVTQSSRYLVKRTGEKVFLECVQDMDHENMFWYRQDPGLGLRLIYFSYDVKMKEKGDIPEGYSVSREKKERFSLILESASTNQTSMYLCASSLGAREPQHFGDGTRLSIL.

This chain connects TRBV9 to TRBJ2-2, with 12 bases identical to TRBD2. V dropped 3 bases and J dropped 6; count of bases not matched to a gene: 3. The CDR3 is 15 residues long. Germline V lookup: CDR1 SGDLS, CDR2 YYNGEE. This CDR3 is CASSGRTSGAGELFF. The CDR3 region has the DNA TGTGCCAGCAGCGGACGGACTAGCGGGGCCGGGGAGCTGTTTTTT.

This clone was picked up one time. The chain uses TRBV11-3 and TRBJ1-1; D is unresolved. The CDR3 covers 13 residues. Germline lookup yields CDR1 SGHNT and CDR2 YENEEA. V was shortened by 5 bases and J by 8 bases, with 15 bases between the two germline ends. CDR3 DNA: TGTGCCAGCAGCCGATTGGGAGACATGGAAGCTTTCTTT. Translating gives CASSRLGDMEAFF. Using reference TRBV11-3 and TRBJ1-1 for the parts outside the CDR3, the full variable domain is EAGVVQSPRYKIIEKKQPVAFWCNPISGHNTLYWYLQNLGQGPELLIRYENEEAVDDSQLPKDRFSAERLKGVDSTLKIQPAELGDSAVYLCASSRLGDMEAFFGQGTRLTVV.